These 14 T cell receptor beta chains were all obtained from the same sample, sequenced in a study of blood T cell repertoires in COVID-19. TCRdb keeps only in-frame clones here, not all; method: immunoSEQ multiplex PCR. The data show about 220,000 clones, 65% to 90% seen once. What was sequenced was peripheral blood. The origin of the receptors is a woman in her 70s with COVID-19, enrolled during active disease.

The rearrangement links TRBV6-2 or TRBV6-3 to TRBJ2-7; TRBD1 aligns across 10 bases. Trimming at V came to 6 bases and at J to 0 bases, leaving 2 bases not matched to a gene. This CDR3 has 14 residues. The germline V gene has CDR1 MNHEY and CDR2 SVGEGT. The CDR3 reads CASSDRGPSYEQYF. The CDR3 DNA reads TGTGCCAGCAGCGACAGGGGGCCCTCCTACGAGCAGTACTTC.

The chain couples TRBV10-3 to TRBJ2-3; D might be TRBD2 (7 bases). V was clipped by 7 bases and J by 3 bases, with 20 bases between them. Per germline, CDR1 ENHRY and CDR2 SYGVKD. The CDR3 covers 16 residues. CDR3 sequence reads: CAITGTRGGETDTQYF. The CDR3, as DNA: TGTGCCATCACGGGAACGAGGGGGGGCGAAACAGATACGCAGTATTTT.

The chain employs TRBV7-3 and TRBJ1-2, with D tentatively TRBD1 (6 bases). The CDR3 sequence is 14 residues long. Trimming pared 3 bases from V and 5 bases from J, leaving 13 bases between. Per the germline V gene, CDR1 is SGHTA and CDR2 is FQGTGA. The CDR3 sequence: CASSFGGARYGYTF. In nucleotides, the CDR3 is TGTGCCAGCAGCTTTGGGGGCGCTAGATATGGCTACACCTTC.

The chain recombines TRBV30 with TRBJ2-1; 14 bases match TRBD2. The CDR3 loop spans 15 amino acids. CDR1 is GTSNPN and CDR2 is SVGIG in the germline V gene (reference sequence). Losses at the gene ends were 5 bases for V and 8 bases for J; bases not matched to a gene: 8. CDR3 region: CAWARLAGGVDEQFF. As DNA, the CDR3 is TGTGCCTGGGCCCGACTAGCGGGAGGGGTAGATGAGCAGTTCTTC.

This chain links TRBV19 with TRBJ1-1; a possible D gene is TRBD1 (5 bases). The CDR3 consists of 14 residues. The V end lost 5 bases, the J end lost 4 bases, and 14 bases lay between the germline ends. Germline V lookup: CDR1 LNHDA, CDR2 SQIVND (reference sequence). CDR3 protein: CASSAAGRGTEAFF. The CDR3 DNA reads as TGTGCCAGTAGTGCGGCAGGGAGGGGCACTGAAGCTTTCTTT.

This clone was seen only once. The V and J genes are TRBV10-1 and TRBJ2-3; 10 bases agree with TRBD2. Per the germline V gene, CDR1 is WNHNN and CDR2 is SYGVQD (reference sequence). Trimming took 2 bases from V and 0 from J; bases not matched to a gene: 14. The CDR3 covers 20 residues. The CDR3 DNA reads as TGCGCCAGCAGTGAGGGGTATTGTCTAGCGGGGGCCTCTAGCACAGATACGCAGTATTTT. As protein: CASSEGYCLAGASSTDTQYF.

The V call is TRBV3-1 (or the pseudogene TRBV3-2), the J call TRBJ2-7; 11 bases agree with TRBD2. The germline V gene has CDR1 LGHDT and CDR2 YNNKEL (reference sequence). The CDR3 consists of 15 residues. The V gene end was trimmed by 6 bases and the J gene end by 2 bases; junction bases not matched to a gene: 6. The CDR3 spells CASSHPSGRPYEQYF. CDR3 DNA: TGTGCCAGCAGTCACCCTAGCGGGAGGCCCTACGAGCAGTACTTC.

The V gene is TRBV15, the J gene TRBJ1-4; 8 nucleotides line up with TRBD1. This CDR3 comprises 15 residues. From germline, CDR1 is LNHNV and CDR2 YYDKDF (reference sequence). Trimming cost V 3 bases and J 6 bases; bases outside gene matches: 6. The CDR3 here is CATSRPGGSDEKLFF. The CDR3 nucleotides are TGTGCCACCAGCAGGCCAGGGGGCAGTGATGAAAAACTGTTTTTT.

The rearrangement joins TRBV7-2 to TRBJ1-6; D not resolved. There are 17 residues in the CDR3. CDR1 SGHTA and CDR2 FQGNSA come from the germline V gene. V lost 0 bases, J lost 2 bases, and 11 bases lay in between. The CDR3: CASSLALRFPYNSPLHF. As DNA, the CDR3 is TGTGCCAGCAGCTTAGCGCTGCGGTTCCCCTATAATTCACCCCTCCACTTT. Full variable domain (missing parts from reference TRBV7-2 and TRBJ1-6): GAGVSQSPSNKVTEKGKDVELRCDPISGHTALYWYRQSLGQGLEFLIYFQGNSAPDKSGLPSDRFSAERTGGSVSTLTIQRTQQEDSAVYLCASSLALRFPYNSPLHFGNGTRLTVT.

The chain is built from TRBV7-3 and TRBJ1-5; D is uncertain. V lost 1 base to trimming and J lost 7 bases, with 8 bases between them. CDR3 length equals 13 residues. Germline CDR1 is SGHTA and CDR2 is FQGTGA. The CDR3 DNA sequence: TGTGCCAGCAGCTTAAGGGAGGGCCAGCCCCAGCATTTT. The encoded protein is CASSLREGQPQHF.

The chain combines TRBV7-2 with TRBJ1-2; TRBD1 might be the D (6 bases). Trimming removed 1 base from V and 14 bases from J, with 17 bases in between. The CDR3 extends over 13 amino acids. CDR1 is SGHTA and CDR2 is FQGNSA in the germline V gene. CDR3 protein: CASSLDNRDYGTF. As DNA, the CDR3 is TGTGCCAGCAGCTTAGATAACAGGGATTATGGGACCTTC. Using reference TRBV7-2 and TRBJ1-2 for the parts outside the CDR3, the full variable domain is GAGVSQSPSNKVTEKGKDVELRCDPISGHTALYWYRQSLGQGLEFLIYFQGNSAPDKSGLPSDRFSAERTGGSVSTLTIQRTQQEDSAVYLCASSLDNRDYGTFGSGTRLTVV.

This chain connects TRBV19 to TRBJ1-6, with D unclear. The CDR3 runs to 14 residues. The ends were cut back, 4 bases at V and 4 bases at J, with 8 bases in the middle. Germline CDR1 LNHDA, CDR2 SQIVND (reference sequence). The CDR3 loop is CASSSATYNSPLHF. Written as DNA, the CDR3 is TGTGCCAGTAGTAGTGCCACATATAATTCACCCCTCCACTTT. The whole variable domain, remainder taken from reference TRBV19 and TRBJ1-6, is DGGITQSPKYLFRKEGQNVTLSCEQNLNHDAMYWYRQDPGQGLRLIYYSQIVNDFQKGDIAEGYSVSREKKESFPLTVTSAQKNPTAFYLCASSSATYNSPLHFGNGTRLTVT.

This rearrangement joins TRBV15 to TRBJ2-3, with D tentatively TRBD2 (5 bases). Trimming left V 1 base short and J 10 bases short, with 24 bases between. This CDR3 comprises 17 residues. Germline CDR1 is LNHNV and CDR2 is YYDKDF (reference sequence). The CDR3 sequence is CATSRGGTKGGERAQYF. The CDR3 bases are TGTGCCACCAGCAGAGGGGGAACGAAGGGTGGAGAGAGGGCGCAGTATTTT.

CDR3 DNA sequence: TGTGCCAGCAGTTTCCTCAAAGAGGATGGCTACACCTTC. Translated: CASSFLKEDGYTF. The chain carries TRBV27 and TRBJ1-2; D uncertain. The CDR3 runs 13 residues. V lost 3 bases and J 6 bases, leaving 11 bases between the germline ends. CDR1 and CDR2 (germline): MNHEY, SMNVEV (reference sequence).